This record concerns one TCR beta chain sequence. This clone came up a few times. The antigen this receptor binds is unknown. No qualities accompany the bases; no much larger clone lies one base away. These data are taken from a study of cytomegalovirus exposure and HLA in healthy donors listed by TCRdb under 2017. Regarding the complete study: According to an earlier analysis of 587 of the donors, 150 million to 200 million T cells yielded 117 million unique TCR beta sequences and about 280 Gb of sequence data. On average, around 240,000 unique TCR beta nucleotide sequences were sequenced per donor among several hundred genotyped donors of the cohort, with roughly 18% of those sequences being non-productive. All discovery cohort repertoires had been generated on a single sequencing platform. Rather than drawing on any new phenotypic data, the later analysis identified candidate immune exposures from TCR beta sequences and the way those sequences occurred across donors. A later genetic analysis took genome-wide SNP genotypes for about three fifths of the 666 donors and used that subset as a discovery cohort. In a later analysis, previously published TCR beta repertoires from 670 or so donors were re-analyzed and high-resolution HLA genotyping was added so that TCR occurrence patterns could be studied. Donor age, sex, ethnicity and CMV serostatus were compiled together with the repertoire data. Typing coverage differed by locus: A, B, C, DRB1 and DQB1 were typed in roughly 620-640 donors, DQA1 in about 500, DPA1 in over 600, and DPB1 in approximately 450. An early release covering roughly 640 HLA-typed donors comprised approximately 300 gigabases of sequencing data and 85 million or so unique TCR sequences. To predict cytomegalovirus infection status, the study brought together high-throughput TCR immunosequencing, statistical association of individual TCRs with disease status, and machine learning. Both class I and class II loci were covered by HLA typing, at four-digit resolution. In an earlier analysis of 500 to 650 of the donors, high-throughput TCR beta sequencing was used to judge whether each TCR beta V gene segment behaved as functional or pseudogenic. Four to six DR-DQ haplotypes were handled as single units for association and clustering, since linkage in the cohort was strong. The study aimed to test whether signatures of past pathogen exposure could be identified by cataloging public T cell receptors. In addition to the first cohort of several hundred subjects, a separate validation cohort of 120 different subjects was used. Of the roughly 410 genotyped donors, 65% to 90% were placed in the genetic ancestry cluster associated with self-reported Caucasian donors. The study profiled the T cell repertoires of hundreds of subjects by immunosequencing and related them to cytomegalovirus serostatus.

The CDR3 runs 16 amino acids, cysteine and phenylalanine included. This entry keeps only the CDR3 DNA: 48 bases, framed from base 1. V is trimmed back by 8 bases and J by 4 bases, and the junction contains 13 bases that no gene match accounts for. As encoded in the germline V gene, CDR1 is ENHRY while CDR2 is SYGVKD. Results and caveats for the whole study, not just this receptor: The classifier was reported to diagnose cytomegalovirus status with high specificity and sensitivity in both the original and validation cohorts. Because counts were too low, seventeen rarely observed V segments, including chromosome 9 orphons, were left out of the earlier analysis of roughly 600 of the donors. A further reported finding was that TCR beta sequences accurately predicted the HLA-A and HLA-B alleles for most subjects in the first cohort. A cluster of highly shared sequence variants was judged likely to represent a technical artifact of the sequencing pipeline. HLA typing was unavailable for some donors at each locus, so association tests used only the typed subset. While some public TCRs were present in many individuals, most TCR sequences turned up only very rarely across donors. Strong co-occurrence of HLA alleles, especially DR and DQ, made assigning TCR associations to individual alleles difficult. In a later genetic analysis, fewer N-insertions in productive TCRs were reported among donors in an Asian-associated ancestry cluster than the roughly 670-donor mean. The authors suggested that the approach could potentially be generalized to other disease states and immunological phenotypes. This cohort had only TCR beta chains sequenced, and the lack of alpha or paired-chain data limited which features could be detected. According to a later analysis, most CMV-associated TCR beta chains appeared to be HLA-restricted, and the HLA associations seemed to be driven largely by CMV exposure. Specific HLA alleles were associated with some 15,000 TCR beta sequences at a false discovery rate of 0.05 in a later analysis. A later analysis found that HLA-associated TCR beta chains were more clonally expanded and had lower generation probabilities than equally common non-associated chains. Correlated functional status among segregating V segments might reflect linkage disequilibrium, but an unknown experimental factor could not be ruled out. CMV serostatus was the only immune exposure information available for the cohort. Some IMGT-functional V segments, including TRBV6-2 and TRBV6-3, could not be told apart with the 87-base-pair reads, so those segments were excluded. In a later analysis, TCR association rates were found to vary across HLA loci, with the most associated TCRs seen for DRB1 alleles and the fewest for HLA-C alleles. In a later analysis, several top co-occurrence clusters were reported to appear linked to parvovirus B19, influenza, CMV and Epstein-Barr virus. A few of the identified cytomegalovirus-associated TCR beta chains were confirmed in vitro to be specific for cytomegalovirus antigens. Roughly uniform sequencing depth across donors was assumed in presence/absence analyses, although this assumption may not hold. In a later genetic analysis, a missense DCLRE1C variant was associated with V-gene and J-gene trimming of TCR beta chains, and the association was replicated in an independent cohort. The study listed around 160 TCR beta chains as associated with cytomegalovirus. An earlier analysis of several hundred of the donors showed that most TCR beta V segments appeared in productive rearrangements either about 87% or about 30% of the time, which broadly matched IMGT annotations.

The cohort consisted of hundreds of healthy bone marrow donors. At the time of sampling, all cohort members were nominally healthy, though unrecorded immune exposures were likely present. The donor tested CMV seronegative, placing the donor among the 350 to 400 seronegative members of the cohort. Each donor provided a peripheral blood sample, and peripheral blood mononuclear cells were used for TCR beta sequencing. The Qiagen DNeasy Blood Extraction Kit was used to extract genomic DNA from the blood cell samples. Library preparation was by the immunoSEQ multiplex PCR assay. For the multiplex PCR, a mixture combining 60 forward primers for TCR Vbeta segments and 13 reverse primers for TCR Jbeta segments was used. Amplification of the CDR3 region of rearranged TCR beta genes was performed with a multiplex PCR assay on genomic DNA. Amplified TCR beta libraries were sequenced as 87-base-pair reads on the Illumina HiSeq System. In the original analysis: A later analysis counted about 80 million unique TCR beta chains across the 700 or so repertoires, and approximately 11 million of these chains were shared by at least two donors. Raw reads were error-corrected and collapsed into unique sequences by a nearest-neighbor algorithm in which closely related sequences were merged to remove PCR and sequencing errors. Alignment of CDR3 sequences to IMGT reference sequences was used to assign V, D and J gene segments. Each retained sequence needed at least a six-nucleotide match to both a V gene segment and a J gene segment. Rearrangements were called productive when the CDR3 lacked stop codons and stayed in frame with V and J; all others were non-productive. Following IMGT convention, CDR3 was defined as the stretch from the second conserved V-encoded cysteine to the conserved J-encoded phenylalanine. Sequences without an unambiguous match to a single V gene segment were excluded from the earlier analysis of about 600 of the donors. In an earlier analysis of almost 600 of the donors, a V segment was called functional when productive rearrangements were above 56.7%, and segregating when the standard deviation between donors exceeded 5%. A statistical classification framework was built for diagnosing cytomegalovirus status from the catalog of TCR beta chain sequences. V and J gene assignment, in a later analysis, came from comparing TCR nucleotide sequences with IMGT/GENE-DB human TR gene sequences. The TCRdist pipeline was used in a later analysis to assign CDR3 sequences and most-parsimonious VDJ recombination scenarios. In a later analysis, each TCR beta chain was defined by its CDR3 amino acid sequence together with its V-gene family, and reads without a unique V-gene family were excluded. To address suspected cross-contamination and a sequencing artifact, a later analysis removed roughly 580 highly shared, low-generation-probability nucleotide sequences. For each public chain, a later analysis derived a clonal expansion index from normalized ranks of inferred template counts within each repertoire. Generation probabilities in a later analysis came from a VDJ recombination model fitted to out-of-frame rearrangements, and those results were checked against IGoR. In a later analysis, TCR-TCR, TCR-HLA and TCR-CMV co-occurrence was scored with hypergeometric tests, and a repertoire-size bias correction was applied to TCR pairs. In a later analysis, false discovery rates were estimated by permuting HLA or CMV assignments 20 times. In a later analysis, co-occurring TCRs were grouped using DBSCAN, and TCRdist sequence similarity was added for clustering within HLA-allele-positive subsets. Repertoires with fewer than 30,000 or more than 120,000 public chains, plus five repertoires with anomalous nucleotide sharing, were excluded from co-occurrence clustering. The table was pulled from immuneACCESS by TCRdb, which kept in-frame rearrangements only. Such tables lose some clones; where checked, under half of the loss comes from unresolved V genes, and the rest has no known cause. Clone size and V and J calls were adopted from that table, with D and trimming inferred from the DNA. This sample comprises some 130,000 clones, around 70% of them detected only once. The ten largest clones represent approximately 7.8% of the sample.

Specimen: PBMCs. The clonotype originates from a male donor in good health and CMV-seronegative. The sequence is built from TRBV10-3 and TRBJ2-3; a stretch of 9 junction bases matches TRBD2. Read as DNA, the sequence is TGTGCCATCTCCGGCGGGAGGGCCATTTCTTCAGATACGCAGTATTTT. Its amino acids are CAISGGRAISSDTQYF.